The rows below give T cell receptor beta chains drawn from one sample of a study of vaccination and CD4 T cells after COVID-19. The antigens of these receptors remain unknown. A single record per CDR3 protein comes from TCRdb applying MiXCR to the PCR reads. The sample includes about 25,000 distinct CDR3 sequences, more than 40% seen only once; the top ten take 5% to 6.5%. Material for sequencing was CD4+ T cells from blood, cultured in vitro. These receptors all come from a human donor who had recovered from COVID-19. Each CDR3 is given with its conserved first and last residue. A D gene is named only where the DNA matches it firmly. Clone size is given for some rows only: seen once, a few or many times, or a class if the clone is expanded.

d_gene	abundance	v_gene	j_gene	CDR3nt	CDR3aa
TRBD2	.	TRBV24-1	TRBJ2-2	TGTGCCACCAGTGAATGGACTAGCGGGAGACCCGGGGAGCTGTTTTTT	CATSEWTSGRPGELFF
.	.	TRBV10-3	TRBJ1-5	TGTGCCAGCACCGGGACCACTTATAGCAATCAGCCCCAGCATTTT	CASTGTTYSNQPQHF
.	.	TRBV7-2	TRBJ1-1	TGTGCCAGCAGCTTATTGGGACAAGAGAACACTGAAGCTTTCTTT	CASSLLGQENTEAFF
.	.	TRBV5-6	TRBJ1-5	TGTGCCAGCAGCTTGGGCGGGATCAATAGCAATCAGCCCCAGCATTTT	CASSLGGINSNQPQHF
.	.	TRBV7-2	TRBJ1-1	TGTGCCAGCACTCTACAGACTAACACTGAAGCTTTCTTT	CASTLQTNTEAFF
TRBD1	once	TRBV9	TRBJ2-7	TGTGCCAGGGAAGGACAGGACTACGAGCAGTACTTC	CAREGQDYEQYF
TRBD1	.	TRBV11-3	TRBJ2-1	TGTGCCAGCAGTCAGAGGGGGACAGGGGGTTATGGGGAGCAGTTCTTC	CASSQRGTGGYGEQFF
.	few	TRBV2	TRBJ1-1	TGTGCCACGGGGGGAGGGGGATCCACTGAAGCTTTCTTT	CATGGGGSTEAFF
TRBD2	once	TRBV9	TRBJ2-7	TGTGCCAGCAGCGAGGGACTAGCGGGGGAATACGAGCAGTACTTC	CASSEGLAGEYEQYF
.	.	TRBV6-1	TRBJ2-1	TGTGCCAGCAGCGCGGTGCCAGCGAGCTCCTACAATGAGCAGTTCTTC	CASSAVPASSYNEQFF
.	.	TRBV6-1	TRBJ2-7	TGTGCCAGCAGCAGTCCGGGACGGACCTACGAGCAGTACTTC	CASSSPGRTYEQYF
TRBD2	few	TRBV7-2	TRBJ2-3	TGTGCCAGCAGCTTAGCCTCTAGCGGGAGGGCGGCAGATACGCAGTATTTT	CASSLASSGRAADTQYF
.	.	TRBV10-3	TRBJ1-5	TGTGCCATCAGTGACAGGGCCTTTAGCAATCAGCCCCAGCATTTT	CAISDRAFSNQPQHF
.	.	TRBV29-1	TRBJ2-3	TGCAGCGTTCTCCGAGTTAACACAGATACGCAGTATTTT	CSVLRVNTDTQYF
TRBD2	few	TRBV20-1	TRBJ2-7	TGCAGTGCTAGCGGGGGGTCGGACTACGAGCAGTACTTC	CSASGGSDYEQYF
.	.	TRBV14	TRBJ2-3	TGTGCCAGCAGCCACCGGACGGGCCTCACAGATACGCAGTATTTT	CASSHRTGLTDTQYF
.	.	TRBV27	TRBJ1-1	TGTGCCAGCAGTTTCGCGGGGAGGATTACTGAAGCTTTCTTT	CASSFAGRITEAFF
.	.	TRBV19	TRBJ2-2	TGTGCCAGTAGTACCGACAGTAGGGGAAACACCGGGGAGCTGTTTTTT	CASSTDSRGNTGELFF
TRBD2	.	TRBV6-1	TRBJ2-1	TGTGCCAGCACCTTCAGGACTAGCGGGGGCGAGCGGTTCTTC	CASTFRTSGGERFF
TRBD2	.	TRBV9	TRBJ2-6	TGTGCCAGCAGCGCCCGGGGGGATGCTGGGGCCAACGTCCTGACTTTC	CASSARGDAGANVLTF
.	.	TRBV10-3	TRBJ2-3	TGTGCCATCAGTGAGTCCATTACGCAGTATTTT	CAISESITQYF
TRBD1	.	TRBV4-3	TRBJ2-3	TGCGCCAGCAGCCAAGGCGCAGGGGGCTATGGTGCAGATACGCAGTATTTT	CASSQGAGGYGADTQYF
.	few	TRBV7-9	TRBJ1-5	TGTGCCAGCAGCTCTGAGGGGCAGCCCCAGCATTTT	CASSSEGQPQHF
TRBD1	.	TRBV20-1	TRBJ1-1	TGCAGTGCATCGACAGGGTTCACTGAAGCTTTCTTT	CSASTGFTEAFF
TRBD1	few	TRBV20-1	TRBJ1-5	TGCAGTGCTCATAGTCAGGGGGCGTTGAGCAATCAGCCCCAGCATTTT	CSAHSQGALSNQPQHF
.	.	TRBV7-2	TRBJ2-7	TGTGCCAGCAGCTTAATCTACAGCTCGGATCGCGAGCAGTACTTC	CASSLIYSSDREQYF
TRBD1	.	TRBV5-8	TRBJ1-5	TGTGCCAGCAGCTCGGGACAGGGTAGGGTCGGCAATCAGCCCCAGCATTTT	CASSSGQGRVGNQPQHF
TRBD2	once	TRBV5-1	TRBJ2-6	TGCGCCAGCAGCTTGGCCGGGGGGTCCGGGGCCAACGTCCTGACTTTC	CASSLAGGSGANVLTF
.	few	TRBV20-1	TRBJ1-3	TGCAGTGCTAGGGTGTCCGACACCATATATTTT	CSARVSDTIYF
TRBD1	.	TRBV6-2/TRBV6-3	TRBJ1-5	TGTGCCAGCAGCCTCAGACAGGGGACGAAGCCCCAGCATTTT	CASSLRQGTKPQHF
TRBD1	.	TRBV19	TRBJ2-7	TGTGCCAGTAGCCCGGGACAGGTACTCTACGAGCAGTACTTC	CASSPGQVLYEQYF
.	medium-sized	TRBV7-2	TRBJ2-5	TGTGCCAGCAGCTCGTTCCCAAGGGGCAGTAGAGAGTCGCAAGAGACCCAGTACTTC	CASSSFPRGSRESQETQYF
.	.	TRBV5-4	TRBJ1-2	TGTGCCAGCAGCACTCCCCAAGATGAGGATGGCTACACCTTC	CASSTPQDEDGYTF
.	few	TRBV7-6	TRBJ2-2	TGTGCCAGCAGTCCTGCAGACCGGTCGGCCGGGGAGCTGTTTTTT	CASSPADRSAGELFF
.	few	TRBV18	TRBJ1-1	TGTGCCAGCTCACCTCCGGGACGCTCGAACACTGAAGCTTTCTTT	CASSPPGRSNTEAFF
TRBD2	.	TRBV5-1	TRBJ2-2	TGCGCCAGCAGCTCAGGGACTAGCGGGGGCCAAGAGGAGCTGTTTTTT	CASSSGTSGGQEELFF
.	.	TRBV19	TRBJ2-3	TGTGCCAGTACCATGGGTCACAAGGACACAGATGCGCAGTATTTT	CASTMGHKDTDAQYF
TRBD1	.	TRBV27	TRBJ1-2	TGTGCCAGCAGTTTATCAGATCCGGGACAGGGAGGGGGCTACACCTTC	CASSLSDPGQGGGYTF
TRBD2	.	TRBV5-4	TRBJ2-3	TGTGCCACCACAGCGGGGGGGTTCACAGATACGCAGTATTTT	CATTAGGFTDTQYF
TRBD1	.	TRBV6-2/TRBV6-3	TRBJ1-1	TGTGCCAGCAGTGAACCCGACAGGGGCCCCACTGAAGCTTTCTTT	CASSEPDRGPTEAFF
.	.	TRBV7-9	TRBJ2-3	TGTGCCAGCAGCTTACCCACAGATACGCAGTATTTT	CASSLPTDTQYF
TRBD1	.	TRBV20-1	TRBJ1-5	TGCAGTGCTGACACGACAGGGTTGGATCAGCCCCAGCATTTT	CSADTTGLDQPQHF
.	.	TRBV9	TRBJ1-1	TGTGCCAGCAGGGACGATGAAGCTTTCTTT	CASRDDEAFF
TRBD2	few	TRBV20-1	TRBJ2-2	TGCAGTGCTAGTGGGCTAGGACTAGCGATTTCGGGGGAGCTGTTTTTT	CSASGLGLAISGELFF
.	.	TRBV20-1	TRBJ1-2	TGCAGTGCTGTTCTGCGGACCCACTATGGCTACACCTTC	CSAVLRTHYGYTF
TRBD1	.	TRBV28	TRBJ1-6	TGTGCCAGCAGTTCGAGACAGGGGTATAATTCACCCCTCCACTTT	CASSSRQGYNSPLHF
.	.	TRBV6-4	TRBJ2-3	TGTGCCAGCAGTGACCGACTACTTTCTAGCACAGATACGCAGTATTTT	CASSDRLLSSTDTQYF
.	few	TRBV7-9	TRBJ1-3	TGTGCCAGCAGCTTTCCCCTGAGGGCTGACGGAAACACCATATATTTT	CASSFPLRADGNTIYF
TRBD1	few	TRBV19	TRBJ1-2	TGTGCCAGTAGACTAACCGGGACAGGGGGTTTTATCTATGGCTACACCTTC	CASRLTGTGGFIYGYTF
TRBD2	.	TRBV5-6	TRBJ2-7	TGTGCCAGCAGCTTGGTGGGAGCGGGGGCCCTCTACGAGCAGTACTTC	CASSLVGAGALYEQYF